This TCR beta chain was sequenced in a study of shared clonotypes between healthy human individuals. Study information: Aged 18 to 49, the donors were a couple of women and three men. Study-level points and caveats: Sequencing depth was expected to affect clonotype sharing among donors. Naive subsets usually exceeded memory subsets in estimated richness.

The length of the CDR3 is 14 residues. Trimming removed 9 bases at V and 6 bases at J, with 21 bases between. The germline CDR1 and CDR2 sequences are ENHRY and SYGVKD. Clones were sequenced by immunoSEQ multiplex PCR, and TCRdb holds only the in-frame ones, with some missing. The table includes approximately 2.5 million clones, around 90% detected once. Free of recent acute infections or vaccinations, the donors were healthy HIV-negative adults. On this clone itself: Its matching antigen is unknown.

Sequencing was performed on naive CD4+ T cells sorted from blood. Subset: CD45RA+ positively selected. The clonotype comes from a man between 18 and 29 years old in good health. The chain links TRBV10-3 to TRBJ2-7, with D unclear. CDR3 region: CAIKDTSVGSEQYF. The CDR3, as DNA: TGTGCCATAAAGGATACAAGTGTAGGATCCGAGCAGTACTTC.